This T cell receptor beta chain comes out of a study of control samples from healthy donors and cancer patients. TCRdb's table, derived via immunoSEQ multiplex PCR, lists solely in-frame clones and lacks some. The repertoire holds under 75,000 clones, with 75% to 95% as singletons. This CDR3 has 17 residues. Trimming took off 3 bases at V and 4 bases at J, with 20 bases between the two ends. Germline V gene data show CDR1 as SGHRS and CDR2 as YFSETQ. This clonotype was obtained from a woman aged 45-65 years with colorectal cancer. The chain has TRBV5-1 and TRBJ2-1; D is possibly TRBD1 or TRBD2 (5 bases each). Material for sequencing was PBMCs. CDR3 bases: TGCGCCAGCAGCTCCTTCGAGGGTTTGGGGCTTTACAATGAGCAGTTCTTC. It specifies CASSSFEGLGLYNEQFF.